This is a list of T cell receptor beta chains from one sample in a study of blood T cell repertoires in COVID-19. Data came from immunoSEQ multiplex PCR; TCRdb stores just in-frame clones and leaves some out. The sample lists approximately 15,000 clones; around 91% were seen once. The sample was peripheral blood. All receptors derive from a man aged 60 to 69 with active COVID-19. Both conserved end residues are part of each CDR3. A D gene is named only where the DNA matches it firmly. Where a row states a size, it is once, few, many or the class of an expanded clone; other rows omit it.

J: TRBJ2-1
D: TRBD1
V: TRBV5-1
size: .
CDR3: CASSWTGPGRNEQFF
DNA: TGCGCCAGCAGTTGGACAGGGCCGGGTCGTAATGAGCAGTTCTTC

J: TRBJ1-5
D: .
V: TRBV2
size: few
CDR3: CASSEMGGPEQPQHF
DNA: TGTGCCAGCAGTGAGATGGGGGGGCCGGAACAGCCCCAGCATTTT

J: TRBJ1-1
D: .
V: TRBV12-3/TRBV12-4
size: .
CDR3: CASSWGRNTEAFF
DNA: TGTGCCAGCAGTTGGGGCAGAAACACTGAAGCTTTCTTT

J: TRBJ2-2
D: TRBD2
V: TRBV6-5
size: .
CDR3: CASRGTSGYTGELFF
DNA: TGTGCCAGCAGAGGAACTAGCGGTTACACCGGGGAGCTGTTTTTT

J: TRBJ2-4
D: .
V: TRBV14
size: .
CDR3: CASSQVHYPQYF
DNA: TGTGCCAGCAGCCAAGTGCACTACCCTCAGTACTTC

J: TRBJ2-1
D: .
V: TRBV4-2
size: .
CDR3: CASSARGGRENEQFF
DNA: TGTGCCAGCAGCGCACGAGGGGGAAGGGAGAATGAGCAGTTCTTC

J: TRBJ2-2
D: TRBD2
V: TRBV6-6
size: .
CDR3: CASLFVAGVAGELFF
DNA: TGTGCCAGTCTTTTTGTAGCGGGGGTGGCCGGGGAGCTGTTTTTT

J: TRBJ1-6
D: .
V: TRBV27
size: .
CDR3: CASSINRDSYNSPLHF
DNA: TGTGCCAGCAGTATTAACAGGGACTCCTATAATTCACCCCTCCACTTT

J: TRBJ2-2
D: .
V: TRBV7-2
size: .
CDR3: CASSLYRVSGELFF
DNA: TGTGCCAGCAGCTTGTACAGGGTCTCCGGGGAGCTGTTTTTT

J: TRBJ2-3
D: .
V: TRBV29-1
size: .
CDR3: CSISSTGSTDTQYF
DNA: TGCAGCATTTCCTCCACAGGGAGCACAGATACGCAGTATTTT

J: TRBJ1-2
D: .
V: TRBV3-1/TRBV3-2
size: .
CDR3: CASSQQVSGYTF
DNA: TGTGCCAGCAGCCAACAGGTATCGGGCTACACCTTC

J: TRBJ1-1
D: .
V: TRBV5-1
size: .
CDR3: CASSPDGKSNTEAFF
DNA: TGCGCCAGCAGCCCGGACGGGAAATCCAACACTGAAGCTTTCTTT

J: TRBJ1-2
D: TRBD1
V: TRBV27
size: .
CDR3: CASSFQGARYGYTF
DNA: TGTGCCAGCAGCTTCCAGGGGGCGCGCTATGGCTACACCTTC

J: TRBJ1-1
D: .
V: TRBV15
size: .
CDR3: CATSWTKNTEAFF
DNA: TGTGCCACCAGTTGGACAAAGAACACTGAAGCTTTCTTT

J: TRBJ2-2
D: .
V: TRBV27
size: .
CDR3: CASSLKTLGGRNTGELFF
DNA: TGTGCCAGCAGTTTGAAGACATTGGGGGGGCGAAACACCGGGGAGCTGTTTTTT

J: TRBJ2-1
D: TRBD2
V: TRBV25-1
size: .
CDR3: CASSEFSSGGTRHNEQFF
DNA: TGTGCCAGCAGTGAATTTTCTAGCGGGGGGACCCGCCACAATGAGCAGTTCTTC

J: TRBJ1-2
D: .
V: TRBV6-1
size: .
CDR3: CASSERAGWGSDYGYTF
DNA: TGTGCCAGCAGTGAGCGAGCCGGGTGGGGCTCGGACTATGGCTACACCTTC

J: TRBJ2-2
D: .
V: TRBV29-1
size: .
CDR3: CSAEGGTVPGELFF
DNA: TGCAGCGCCGAGGGCGGGACCGTCCCCGGGGAGCTGTTTTTT

J: TRBJ2-3
D: TRBD2
V: TRBV5-1
size: .
CDR3: CASSPWGGNRLGDTQYF
DNA: TGCGCCAGCAGCCCCTGGGGAGGGAACAGGTTGGGAGATACGCAGTATTTT

J: TRBJ2-1
D: .
V: TRBV19
size: once
CDR3: CASTRSPGRADEQFF
DNA: TGTGCCAGTACCCGAAGCCCGGGCAGGGCGGATGAGCAGTTCTTC

J: TRBJ1-1
D: TRBD1
V: TRBV2
size: .
CDR3: CASSEGQGDTEAFF
DNA: TGTGCCAGCAGCGAAGGACAGGGAGACACTGAAGCTTTCTTT

J: TRBJ2-3
D: TRBD1
V: TRBV7-2
size: .
CDR3: CASSSRQGSDTQYF
DNA: TGTGCCAGCAGCTCCAGACAGGGCTCAGATACGCAGTATTTT

J: TRBJ1-4
D: .
V: TRBV6-5
size: .
CDR3: CASSYSRATNEKLFF
DNA: TGTGCCAGCAGTTACTCCCGGGCAACTAATGAAAAACTGTTTTTT

J: TRBJ2-3
D: .
V: TRBV6-5
size: .
CDR3: CASKLRTLTTDTQYF
DNA: TGTGCCAGCAAACTCCGGACACTTACCACAGATACGCAGTATTTT

J: TRBJ1-1
D: .
V: TRBV3-1/TRBV3-2
size: .
CDR3: CASSQGGVNTEAFF
DNA: TGTGCCAGCAGCCAAGGGGGGGTCAACACTGAAGCTTTCTTT

J: TRBJ1-4
D: TRBD1
V: TRBV5-1
size: .
CDR3: CASSLGQGDEKLFF
DNA: TGCGCCAGCAGCCTAGGACAGGGAGACGAAAAACTGTTTTTT

J: TRBJ1-6
D: TRBD1
V: TRBV3-1/TRBV3-2
size: .
CDR3: CASSPDRYSPLHF
DNA: TGTGCCAGCAGCCCGGACAGGTATTCACCCCTCCACTTT

J: TRBJ1-1
D: .
V: TRBV5-1
size: .
CDR3: CASSFARQVGNTEAFF
DNA: TGCGCCAGCAGCTTTGCTCGACAGGTTGGGAACACTGAAGCTTTCTTT

J: TRBJ1-6
D: .
V: TRBV7-2
size: few
CDR3: CASSPRTGRPLHF
DNA: TGTGCCAGCAGCCCCCGGACCGGGAGGCCCCTCCACTTT

J: TRBJ2-5
D: .
V: TRBV5-1
size: .
CDR3: CASRPGYRETQYF
DNA: TGCGCCAGCAGACCAGGGTACCGAGAGACCCAGTACTTC

J: TRBJ2-2
D: .
V: TRBV6-2/TRBV6-3
size: .
CDR3: CASSYLGPGTGELFF
DNA: TGTGCCAGCAGTTACTTAGGACCGGGAACCGGGGAGCTGTTTTTT

J: TRBJ1-3
D: TRBD1
V: TRBV7-9
size: .
CDR3: CASSRGQGANGNTIYF
DNA: TGTGCCAGCAGCCGGGGACAGGGGGCGAATGGAAACACCATATATTTT

J: TRBJ1-1
D: .
V: TRBV12-1
size: .
CDR3: CASSPQATGMNTEAFF
DNA: TGTGCCAGCAGCCCTCAAGCGACAGGGATGAACACTGAAGCTTTCTTT

J: TRBJ1-6
D: .
V: TRBV27
size: .
CDR3: CASSSPHLQPSLHF
DNA: TGTGCCAGCAGTTCCCCTCACCTACAGCCATCCCTCCACTTT